This T cell receptor (beta chain) was recovered during a study of blood T cell repertoires in COVID-19. CDR3 length: 18 amino acids. The table came from immunoSEQ multiplex PCR; TCRdb's copy has only in-frame clones and leaves some out. The sample consists of about 120,000 clones, 85% to 90% of them appearing once. Material for sequencing was peripheral blood. This chain connects TRBV21-1 to TRBJ2-1; the table names TRBD2, a call not compared with the DNA. TRBV21-1 is termed a pseudogene. The receptor was isolated from a man in his sixties or seventies with active or convalescent COVID-19. The CDR3 sequence is CASSKERTSGEPHHEQFF. The CDR3 DNA reads TGTGCCAGCAGCAAAGAACGCACTAGCGGGGAACCACACCATGAGCAGTTCTTC.